The rows below give T cell receptor beta chains drawn from one sample of a study of CD8+CD57+ T cells in acquired aplastic anemia. TCRdb re-analysed the reads in MiXCR, keeping a single row per CDR3 protein. The sample has 150,000 or so distinct CDR3 sequences; around half are singletons. Material for sequencing was sorted CD4+, CD8+, or CD8+CD57+ T cells (not recorded which) from PBMCs. Receptors were obtained from a human donor with aplastic anemia. Both conserved end residues are part of each CDR3. D genes are given only for firm matches. Clone size is given for some rows only: seen once, a few or many times, or a class if the clone is expanded.

D gene: TRBD2; clone size: once; J gene: TRBJ2-5; V gene: TRBV7-7; CDR3 DNA: TGTGCTAGCAGCCCCGGGGCGGCGGGGGGCATGGAGACCCAGTACTTC; CDR3 protein: CASSPGAAGGMETQYF
D gene: -; clone size: -; J gene: TRBJ2-2; V gene: TRBV7-6; CDR3 DNA: TGTGCCAGCAGCGGGACGTTGGGGGACACCGGGGAGCTGTTTTTT; CDR3 protein: CASSGTLGDTGELFF
D gene: -; clone size: many; J gene: TRBJ2-3; V gene: TRBV6-6; CDR3 DNA: TGTGCCAGCAGTTACCCTGACAGACGACGGGCAGATACGCAGTATTTT; CDR3 protein: CASSYPDRRRADTQYF
D gene: TRBD1; clone size: many; J gene: TRBJ2-3; V gene: TRBV20-1; CDR3 DNA: TGCAGTGGACAGGGGCGGTCAGATACGCAGTATTTT; CDR3 protein: CSGQGRSDTQYF
D gene: TRBD1; clone size: many; J gene: TRBJ2-1; V gene: TRBV6-5; CDR3 DNA: TGTGCCAGCAGTTACGAAGGGACAGGGATGAATGAGCAGTTCTTC; CDR3 protein: CASSYEGTGMNEQFF
D gene: -; clone size: many; J gene: TRBJ1-2; V gene: TRBV9; CDR3 DNA: TGTGCCAGCAGCGTAGATCTACAGGGTACCTATGGCTACACCTTC; CDR3 protein: CASSVDLQGTYGYTF
D gene: -; clone size: few; J gene: TRBJ2-2; V gene: TRBV6-1; CDR3 DNA: TGTGCCAGCAGTGAGCCAGGAAGGAACACCGGGGAGCTGTTTTTT; CDR3 protein: CASSEPGRNTGELFF
D gene: -; clone size: few; J gene: TRBJ1-1; V gene: TRBV29-1; CDR3 DNA: TGCAGCGTTGACCGGACCCTGAACACTGAAGCTTTCTTT; CDR3 protein: CSVDRTLNTEAFF
D gene: -; clone size: -; J gene: TRBJ2-2; V gene: TRBV7-9; CDR3 DNA: TGTGCCAGCAGCTCAGTAGACACCGGGGAGCTGTTTTTT; CDR3 protein: CASSSVDTGELFF
D gene: TRBD1; clone size: -; J gene: TRBJ1-2; V gene: TRBV4-3; CDR3 DNA: TGCGCCAGCAGCCAAACGCTACCGGGACAGGGGGTTCTTGACTACACCTTC; CDR3 protein: CASSQTLPGQGVLDYTF
D gene: -; clone size: -; J gene: TRBJ1-6; V gene: TRBV12-3/TRBV12-4; CDR3 DNA: TGTGCCAGCAGTTTGTTAAATTCACCCCTCCACTTT; CDR3 protein: CASSLLNSPLHF
D gene: TRBD1; clone size: many; J gene: TRBJ1-2; V gene: TRBV20-1; CDR3 DNA: TGCAGTGCCAGGACAGGAAACTATGGCTACACCTTC; CDR3 protein: CSARTGNYGYTF
D gene: -; clone size: many; J gene: TRBJ2-2; V gene: TRBV2; CDR3 DNA: TGTGCCAGCAGTGTGGGGTTGGCCGGGGAGCTGTTTTTT; CDR3 protein: CASSVGLAGELFF
D gene: TRBD1; clone size: many; J gene: TRBJ1-2; V gene: TRBV20-1; CDR3 DNA: TGCGCGCTGCGCCAGGACAGGGGGCCTGGCTACACCTTC; CDR3 protein: CALRQDRGPGYTF
D gene: -; clone size: many; J gene: TRBJ2-5; V gene: TRBV5-8; CDR3 DNA: TGTGCCAGCAGCTTCCCAGGTTATGAGACCCAGTACTTC; CDR3 protein: CASSFPGYETQYF
D gene: TRBD1; clone size: -; J gene: TRBJ1-1; V gene: TRBV19; CDR3 DNA: TGTGCCAGCAGCTTAGAAGGGACAGGGAGCCGCACTGAAGCTTTCTTT; CDR3 protein: CASSLEGTGSRTEAFF
D gene: TRBD2; clone size: -; J gene: TRBJ2-1; V gene: TRBV7-3; CDR3 DNA: TGTGCCAGCAGCGCCAGCGGGGGACTTAATGAGCAGTTCTTC; CDR3 protein: CASSASGGLNEQFF
D gene: TRBD1; clone size: many; J gene: TRBJ2-3; V gene: TRBV24-1; CDR3 DNA: TGTGCCACCAGTGATGCCCGGACAGGGGGCGATACGCAGTATTTT; CDR3 protein: CATSDARTGGDTQYF
D gene: -; clone size: many; J gene: TRBJ2-1; V gene: TRBV9; CDR3 DNA: TGTGCCAGCAGCCTGGGACTCAACTCCTACAATGAGCAGTTCTTC; CDR3 protein: CASSLGLNSYNEQFF
D gene: -; clone size: many; J gene: TRBJ1-5; V gene: TRBV3-1; CDR3 DNA: TGTGCCAGCAGCCAAACAGGGAGACAGCCCCAGCATTTT; CDR3 protein: CASSQTGRQPQHF
D gene: -; clone size: -; J gene: TRBJ1-2; V gene: TRBV25-1; CDR3 DNA: TGTGCCAGCAGTGGGGGAGCTAACTATGGCTACACCTTC; CDR3 protein: CASSGGANYGYTF
D gene: -; clone size: -; J gene: TRBJ1-1; V gene: TRBV7-8; CDR3 DNA: TGTGCCAGCAGCTTAGCGCGTAGGGGAGGTGAAGCTTTCTTT; CDR3 protein: CASSLARRGGEAFF